These T cell receptor beta chains were read from a single sample in a study of CD8+ T cells in alopecia areata. The method was immunoSEQ multiplex PCR; TCRdb's version includes in-frame clones alone and lacks a portion of them. The sample consists of approximately 61,000 clones, around 96% of them appearing once. The starting material was CD8+ T cells sorted from blood, obtained at week 0. These receptors were collected from a human donor with alopecia areata. Both conserved end residues are part of each CDR3. The order of the fields is CDR3 length, J gene, V gene, D gene, clone size, CDR3 DNA, CDR3 protein. D genes are given only for firm matches. Not all rows give a size; the values are once, few, many and, for expanded clones, a class.

CDR3 length: 16
J gene: TRBJ2-6
V gene: TRBV11-3
D gene: .
clone size: .
CDR3 DNA: TGTGCCAGCAGCCCCCGAGCAGGCTCCGGGGCCAACGTCCTGACTTTC
CDR3 protein: CASSPRAGSGANVLTF

CDR3 length: 14
J gene: TRBJ1-2
V gene: TRBV27
D gene: TRBD1
clone size: .
CDR3 DNA: TGTGCCAGCAGTCAGACAGGGGGCGGCTATGGCTACACCTTC
CDR3 protein: CASSQTGGGYGYTF

CDR3 length: 13
J gene: TRBJ2-7
V gene: TRBV7-6
D gene: TRBD2
clone size: .
CDR3 DNA: TGTGCCAGCAGCTATGGACTAGCCAACGAGCAGTACTTC
CDR3 protein: CASSYGLANEQYF

CDR3 length: 11
J gene: TRBJ2-1
V gene: TRBV4-1
D gene: TRBD2
clone size: .
CDR3 DNA: TGCGCCACGCGACGGGGGGATGAGCAGTTCTTC
CDR3 protein: CATRRGDEQFF

CDR3 length: 17
J gene: TRBJ2-3
V gene: TRBV4-2
D gene: .
clone size: .
CDR3 DNA: TGTGCCAGCAGCCTTCCAGGTCTTAGCGGATACACAGATACGCAGTATTTT
CDR3 protein: CASSLPGLSGYTDTQYF

CDR3 length: 15
J gene: TRBJ2-1
V gene: TRBV29-1
D gene: TRBD1
clone size: .
CDR3 DNA: TGCAGCGGGGTAGGACAGGGGGCGCAGGAGGGGGAGCAGTTCTTC
CDR3 protein: CSGVGQGAQEGEQFF

CDR3 length: 15
J gene: TRBJ1-2
V gene: TRBV11-3
D gene: TRBD1
clone size: .
CDR3 DNA: TGTGCCAGCAGCTTATATCGGACAGGGGGCGATGGCTACACCTTC
CDR3 protein: CASSLYRTGGDGYTF

CDR3 length: 12
J gene: TRBJ1-3
V gene: TRBV7-9
D gene: .
clone size: few
CDR3 DNA: TGTGCCAGCAGCTTAGAGGAGAACACCATATATTTT
CDR3 protein: CASSLEENTIYF

CDR3 length: 15
J gene: TRBJ2-3
V gene: TRBV28
D gene: TRBD1
clone size: .
CDR3 DNA: TGTGCCAGCAACTTGGGGTCACAGGGGGCAGATACGCAGTATTTT
CDR3 protein: CASNLGSQGADTQYF

CDR3 length: 14
J gene: TRBJ2-5
V gene: TRBV27
D gene: .
clone size: once
CDR3 DNA: TGTGCCAGCAGTACCTCAGGGGCCCAAGAGACCCAGTACTTC
CDR3 protein: CASSTSGAQETQYF

CDR3 length: 17
J gene: TRBJ2-3
V gene: TRBV7-2
D gene: TRBD1
clone size: .
CDR3 DNA: TGTGCCAGCAGCCAAGCTCGGGGGACAGGGATGGGAGATACGCAGTATTTT
CDR3 protein: CASSQARGTGMGDTQYF

CDR3 length: 15
J gene: TRBJ2-7
V gene: TRBV4-3
D gene: .
clone size: once
CDR3 DNA: TGCGCCAGCAGCCAAGATCGGGGTATATCCTACGAGCAGTACTTC
CDR3 protein: CASSQDRGISYEQYF

CDR3 length: 13
J gene: TRBJ2-7
V gene: TRBV27
D gene: .
clone size: .
CDR3 DNA: TGTGCCAGCAGTTTCTCACCAGAGGGCGAGCAGTACTTC
CDR3 protein: CASSFSPEGEQYF

CDR3 length: 11
J gene: TRBJ2-1
V gene: TRBV6-6
D gene: .
clone size: .
CDR3 DNA: TGTGCCAGCAGTTACACGGGAGAGCAGTTCTTC
CDR3 protein: CASSYTGEQFF

CDR3 length: 15
J gene: TRBJ2-3
V gene: TRBV5-4
D gene: .
clone size: .
CDR3 DNA: TGTGCCAGCAGCTTGGTGGGACACAGCACAGATACGCAGTATTTT
CDR3 protein: CASSLVGHSTDTQYF

CDR3 length: 15
J gene: TRBJ2-7
V gene: TRBV29-1
D gene: .
clone size: .
CDR3 DNA: TGCAGCGTAGCTCCGGGACACTTGAGCTCCTACGAGCAGTACTTC
CDR3 protein: CSVAPGHLSSYEQYF

CDR3 length: 16
J gene: TRBJ2-3
V gene: TRBV4-1
D gene: TRBD2
clone size: .
CDR3 DNA: TGCGCCAGCAGCCACATTCTAGCGGGGGGCACAGATACGCAGTATTTT
CDR3 protein: CASSHILAGGTDTQYF

CDR3 length: 15
J gene: TRBJ2-7
V gene: TRBV7-9
D gene: .
clone size: .
CDR3 DNA: TGTGCCAGCAGCTTAGCGGGATACGGAACCTACGAGCAGTACTTC
CDR3 protein: CASSLAGYGTYEQYF

CDR3 length: 15
J gene: TRBJ2-1
V gene: TRBV7-2
D gene: TRBD2
clone size: .
CDR3 DNA: TGTGCCAGCAGCTTAGATAGCGGGGCGGACAATGAGCAGTTCTTC
CDR3 protein: CASSLDSGADNEQFF

CDR3 length: 12
J gene: TRBJ1-1
V gene: TRBV5-8
D gene: .
clone size: .
CDR3 DNA: TGTGCCAGCAGCTCCCACCAGATGAAGGCTTTCTTT
CDR3 protein: CASSSHQMKAFF

CDR3 length: 16
J gene: TRBJ2-7
V gene: TRBV4-1
D gene: .
clone size: .
CDR3 DNA: TGCGCCAGCAGCCAAGTGGGTCCAGGGAGCTCCTACGAGCAGTACTTC
CDR3 protein: CASSQVGPGSSYEQYF

CDR3 length: 15
J gene: TRBJ1-1
V gene: TRBV10-1
D gene: TRBD1
clone size: once
CDR3 DNA: TGCGCCAGCAGTGAAAGGACAGGACTGAACACTGAAGCTTTCTTT
CDR3 protein: CASSERTGLNTEAFF

CDR3 length: 15
J gene: TRBJ2-1
V gene: TRBV7-9
D gene: .
clone size: .
CDR3 DNA: TGTGCCAGCAGCTTACAGGGGCCACCTTACAATGAGCAGTTCTTC
CDR3 protein: CASSLQGPPYNEQFF

CDR3 length: 13
J gene: TRBJ2-7
V gene: TRBV29-1
D gene: .
clone size: .
CDR3 DNA: TGCAGCGTTTGGTACAGGAGCTCCTACGAGCAGTACTTC
CDR3 protein: CSVWYRSSYEQYF

CDR3 length: 15
J gene: TRBJ2-7
V gene: TRBV4-2
D gene: TRBD2
clone size: .
CDR3 DNA: TGTGCCAGCAGCGTTGAGCTAGCGGACACCTACGAGCAGTACTTC
CDR3 protein: CASSVELADTYEQYF

CDR3 length: 17
J gene: TRBJ2-3
V gene: TRBV18
D gene: .
clone size: .
CDR3 DNA: TGTGCCAGCTCACTCTTTTCGGAGCGGCGGAGTACAGATACGCAGTATTTT
CDR3 protein: CASSLFSERRSTDTQYF

CDR3 length: 12
J gene: TRBJ1-1
V gene: TRBV6-5
D gene: .
clone size: .
CDR3 DNA: TGTGCCATCGGGGGGGGGTACACTGAAGCTTTCTTT
CDR3 protein: CAIGGGYTEAFF

CDR3 length: 14
J gene: TRBJ2-5
V gene: TRBV7-2
D gene: TRBD2
clone size: once
CDR3 DNA: TGTGCCAGCAGAACCGGACTAGCGGGTGAGACCCAGTACTTC
CDR3 protein: CASRTGLAGETQYF

CDR3 length: 13
J gene: TRBJ2-3
V gene: TRBV29-1
D gene: TRBD1
clone size: .
CDR3 DNA: TGCAGCGTAACCGACAGGGGGCCAGATACGCAGTATTTT
CDR3 protein: CSVTDRGPDTQYF

CDR3 length: 14
J gene: TRBJ2-5
V gene: TRBV7-6
D gene: TRBD2
clone size: .
CDR3 DNA: TGTGCCAGCAGCGCAACTAGCGGGGGCGAGACCCAGTACTTC
CDR3 protein: CASSATSGGETQYF

CDR3 length: 15
J gene: TRBJ1-6
V gene: TRBV7-6
D gene: TRBD1
clone size: .
CDR3 DNA: TGTGCCAGCAGCTTCGGGACAGGGAAAGATTCACCCCTCCACTTT
CDR3 protein: CASSFGTGKDSPLHF

CDR3 length: 14
J gene: TRBJ1-5
V gene: TRBV6-5
D gene: .
clone size: .
CDR3 DNA: TGTGCCAGCAGGCCGAGGGGGGAGCGCCAGCCCCAGCATTTT
CDR3 protein: CASRPRGERQPQHF

CDR3 length: 20
J gene: TRBJ2-6
V gene: TRBV7-8
D gene: .
clone size: .
CDR3 DNA: TGTGCCAGCAGCTTAGCATTGGACGGCAAGCTTAGCTCTGGGGCCAACGTCCTGACTTTC
CDR3 protein: CASSLALDGKLSSGANVLTF

CDR3 length: 14
J gene: TRBJ2-3
V gene: TRBV5-4
D gene: .
clone size: few
CDR3 DNA: TGTGCCAGCAGTTTCCTGACTCCGGGTGGTACGCAGTATTTT
CDR3 protein: CASSFLTPGGTQYF

CDR3 length: 16
J gene: TRBJ2-7
V gene: TRBV4-1
D gene: TRBD1
clone size: .
CDR3 DNA: TGCGCCAGCAGCCAATGGACAGGGGGGGAAACCTACGAGCAGTACTTC
CDR3 protein: CASSQWTGGETYEQYF

CDR3 length: 15
J gene: TRBJ2-3
V gene: TRBV30
D gene: TRBD2
clone size: .
CDR3 DNA: TGTGCCTGGAATGCCCTTCTAGCGGGGGCAGATACGCAGTATTTT
CDR3 protein: CAWNALLAGADTQYF

CDR3 length: 14
J gene: TRBJ1-1
V gene: TRBV4-1
D gene: .
clone size: .
CDR3 DNA: TGCGCCAGCAGCCAAGCAATGACCACCCATTGGGCTTTCTTT
CDR3 protein: CASSQAMTTHWAFF

CDR3 length: 15
J gene: TRBJ2-7
V gene: TRBV9
D gene: .
clone size: .
CDR3 DNA: TGTGCCAGCAGCGTAGGTAGTCAGGGGTTGGGCGAGCAGTACTTC
CDR3 protein: CASSVGSQGLGEQYF

CDR3 length: 16
J gene: TRBJ2-2
V gene: TRBV14
D gene: TRBD1
clone size: .
CDR3 DNA: TGTGCCAGCAGCCGCCGACAGGGGTTGGACACCGGGGAGCTGTTTTTT
CDR3 protein: CASSRRQGLDTGELFF

CDR3 length: 15
J gene: TRBJ2-3
V gene: TRBV7-2
D gene: .
clone size: .
CDR3 DNA: TGTGCCAGCAGCTTAGTTGGAAGCCTCACAGATACGCAGTATTTT
CDR3 protein: CASSLVGSLTDTQYF

CDR3 length: 14
J gene: TRBJ2-3
V gene: TRBV7-8
D gene: .
clone size: .
CDR3 DNA: TGTGCCAGTGAGGGGCCGATCGGCCCAGATACGCAGTATTTT
CDR3 protein: CASEGPIGPDTQYF

CDR3 length: 16
J gene: TRBJ2-1
V gene: TRBV19
D gene: TRBD1
clone size: .
CDR3 DNA: TGTGCCAGTAGTACAGTCGGACAGGGACCGTACAATGAGCAGTTCTTC
CDR3 protein: CASSTVGQGPYNEQFF

CDR3 length: 14
J gene: TRBJ2-7
V gene: TRBV5-6
D gene: .
clone size: .
CDR3 DNA: TGTGCCAGCAGCCCCCCATGGAGACAAGAGGAGCAGTACTTC
CDR3 protein: CASSPPWRQEEQYF

CDR3 length: 15
J gene: TRBJ2-1
V gene: TRBV5-6
D gene: TRBD2
clone size: once
CDR3 DNA: TGTGCCAGCAGCTACAGTCAGCGGGGGTACAATGAGCAGTTCTTC
CDR3 protein: CASSYSQRGYNEQFF

CDR3 length: 12
J gene: TRBJ2-5
V gene: TRBV6-5
D gene: .
clone size: .
CDR3 DNA: TGTGCCAGCAGTCAGGGGTGGGAGACCCAGTACTTC
CDR3 protein: CASSQGWETQYF

CDR3 length: 13
J gene: TRBJ2-2
V gene: TRBV5-5
D gene: .
clone size: .
CDR3 DNA: TGTGCCAGCACCACAATAGGACATCCCGAGCTGTTTTTT
CDR3 protein: CASTTIGHPELFF

CDR3 length: 14
J gene: TRBJ2-7
V gene: TRBV29-1
D gene: TRBD2
clone size: .
CDR3 DNA: TGCAGCGGATACGGGACTAGCGGGGATTACGAGCAGTACTTC
CDR3 protein: CSGYGTSGDYEQYF

CDR3 length: 16
J gene: TRBJ2-7
V gene: TRBV2
D gene: .
clone size: .
CDR3 DNA: TGTGCCAGCAGTGACCATACAGGGGACTCCTCCTACGAGCAGTACTTC
CDR3 protein: CASSDHTGDSSYEQYF

CDR3 length: 13
J gene: TRBJ2-1
V gene: TRBV6-5
D gene: .
clone size: .
CDR3 DNA: TGTGCCAGCAGTCGTCAGGGTGGGGGTGAGCAGTTCTTC
CDR3 protein: CASSRQGGGEQFF

CDR3 length: 15
J gene: TRBJ2-1
V gene: TRBV2
D gene: TRBD2
clone size: .
CDR3 DNA: TGTGCCAGCAGGGCGGGGGGGAGCTCCTACAATGAGCAGTTCTTC
CDR3 protein: CASRAGGSSYNEQFF

CDR3 length: 16
J gene: TRBJ1-2
V gene: TRBV4-1
D gene: .
clone size: .
CDR3 DNA: TGCGCCAGCAGCCCCGAGGAAGGGGATGCTACCTATGGCTACACCTTC
CDR3 protein: CASSPEEGDATYGYTF

CDR3 length: 12
J gene: TRBJ2-7
V gene: TRBV7-2
D gene: .
clone size: .
CDR3 DNA: TGTGCCAGCAGCTCAGGGGCCTACGAGCAGTACTTC
CDR3 protein: CASSSGAYEQYF

CDR3 length: 13
J gene: TRBJ2-2
V gene: TRBV7-2
D gene: .
clone size: .
CDR3 DNA: TGTGCCAGCAGCGGGAGCGGGACCGGGGAGCTGTTTTTT
CDR3 protein: CASSGSGTGELFF

CDR3 length: 18
J gene: TRBJ1-3
V gene: TRBV12-5
D gene: TRBD1
clone size: .
CDR3 DNA: TGTGCTAGTGGTTTGGTACTTTCAGGTGGGGACAGCCGAAACACCATATATTTT
CDR3 protein: CASGLVLSGGDSRNTIYF

CDR3 length: 15
J gene: TRBJ2-7
V gene: TRBV25-1
D gene: .
clone size: once
CDR3 DNA: TGTGCCAGCAGTGATCCGGCGGGACACACCTACGAGCAGTACTTC
CDR3 protein: CASSDPAGHTYEQYF

CDR3 length: 16
J gene: TRBJ2-3
V gene: TRBV28
D gene: TRBD1
clone size: .
CDR3 DNA: TGTGCCAGCAGTTTCGTTCCGGGACAGAACACAGATACGCAGTATTTT
CDR3 protein: CASSFVPGQNTDTQYF

CDR3 length: 11
J gene: TRBJ2-3
V gene: TRBV5-1
D gene: .
clone size: .
CDR3 DNA: TGCGCCAGCAGTTGGTCAGATACGCAGTATTTT
CDR3 protein: CASSWSDTQYF

CDR3 length: 12
J gene: TRBJ1-2
V gene: TRBV11-2
D gene: TRBD1
clone size: .
CDR3 DNA: TGTGCCAGCAGCTCGGGGACAGGGAGCTACACCTTC
CDR3 protein: CASSSGTGSYTF

CDR3 length: 16
J gene: TRBJ2-3
V gene: TRBV4-3
D gene: .
clone size: .
CDR3 DNA: TGCGCCAGCAGCCAAGATAGCGGGCAGGGGACAGATACGCAGTATTTT
CDR3 protein: CASSQDSGQGTDTQYF